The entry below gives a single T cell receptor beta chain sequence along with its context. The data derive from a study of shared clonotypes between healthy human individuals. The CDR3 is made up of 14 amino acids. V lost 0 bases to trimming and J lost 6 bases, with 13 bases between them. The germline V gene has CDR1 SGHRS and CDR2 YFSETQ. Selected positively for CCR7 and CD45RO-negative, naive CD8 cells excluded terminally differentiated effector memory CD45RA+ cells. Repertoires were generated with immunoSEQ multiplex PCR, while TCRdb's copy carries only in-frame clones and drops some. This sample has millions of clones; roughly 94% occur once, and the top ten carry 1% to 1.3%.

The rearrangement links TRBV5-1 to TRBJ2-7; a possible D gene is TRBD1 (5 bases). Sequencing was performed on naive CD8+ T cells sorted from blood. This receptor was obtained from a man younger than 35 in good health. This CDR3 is CASSLVQGRPEQYF. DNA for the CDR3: TGCGCCAGCAGCTTGGTTCAGGGTCGGCCCGAGCAGTACTTC. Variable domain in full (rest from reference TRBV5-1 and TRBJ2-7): KAGVTQTPRYLIKTRGQQVTLSCSPISGHRSVSWYQQTPGQGLQFLFEYFSETQRNKGNFPGRFSGRQFSNSRSEMNVSTLELGDSALYLCASSLVQGRPEQYFGPGTRLTVT.